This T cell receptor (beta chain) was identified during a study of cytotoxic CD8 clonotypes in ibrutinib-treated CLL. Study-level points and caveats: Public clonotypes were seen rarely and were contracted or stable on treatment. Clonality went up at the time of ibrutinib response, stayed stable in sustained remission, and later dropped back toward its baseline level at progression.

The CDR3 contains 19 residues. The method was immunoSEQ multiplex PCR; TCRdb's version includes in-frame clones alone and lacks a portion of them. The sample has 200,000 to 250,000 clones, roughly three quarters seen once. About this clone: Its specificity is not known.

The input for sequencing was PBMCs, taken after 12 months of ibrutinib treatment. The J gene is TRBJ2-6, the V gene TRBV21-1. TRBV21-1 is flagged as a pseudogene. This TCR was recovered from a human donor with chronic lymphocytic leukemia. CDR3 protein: CASSKPYPQNRSGANVLTF. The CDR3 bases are TGTGCCAGCAGCAAACCCTACCCTCAGAACCGCTCTGGGGCCAACGTCCTGACTTTC.